These T cell receptor beta chains were read from a single sample in a study of blood T cell repertoires in COVID-19. This table comes from immunoSEQ multiplex PCR, and its TCRdb copy is limited to in-frame clones, with some not included. Here the sample spans under 150,000 clones, over 70% being singletons. The sequenced sample consisted of peripheral blood. The receptors come from a man of 80 years or more with active or convalescent COVID-19. The CDR3 runs from the conserved cysteine through the conserved F or W. Each record gives: J gene, V gene, CDR3 protein.

J: TRBJ2-5
V: TRBV12-3/TRBV12-4
CDR3: CASSLSSRETQYF

J: TRBJ2-1
V: TRBV7-3
CDR3: CASSFLAGGSNEQFF

J: TRBJ1-4
V: TRBV6-5
CDR3: CASSYLGQGSEKLFF

J: TRBJ1-2
V: TRBV6-1
CDR3: CASSEFGQGTSNYGYTF

J: TRBJ2-6
V: TRBV2
CDR3: CASSEGGWVSGANVLTF

J: TRBJ2-7
V: TRBV7-2
CDR3: CASSIYLAYEQYF

J: TRBJ2-7
V: TRBV2
CDR3: CASETGEGYEQYF

J: TRBJ1-6
V: TRBV2
CDR3: CASSEIQGENSPLHF

J: TRBJ1-2
V: TRBV9
CDR3: CASSADRDPNYGYTF

J: TRBJ1-1
V: TRBV19
CDR3: CASIWTGGNTEAFF

J: TRBJ1-2
V: TRBV6-6
CDR3: CASSYALSLGRNGYTF

J: TRBJ1-2
V: TRBV6-2/TRBV6-3
CDR3: CASSGTNYGYTF

J: TRBJ1-2
V: TRBV5-1
CDR3: CASSTDRGLYGYTF

J: TRBJ2-3
V: TRBV7-2
CDR3: CASTVRRGGAEDTQYF

J: TRBJ2-2
V: TRBV3-1/TRBV3-2
CDR3: CASSQALSGAGELFF

J: TRBJ1-5
V: TRBV12-3/TRBV12-4
CDR3: CASSNRGQPQHF

J: TRBJ1-4
V: TRBV4-3
CDR3: CASSQEVAGNGEKLFF

J: TRBJ2-1
V: TRBV10-3
CDR3: CAIRPGQSTYNEQFF

J: TRBJ2-3
V: TRBV11-1
CDR3: CASTDIAGGSDTQYF

J: TRBJ1-6
V: TRBV15
CDR3: CATSRGQGAGNSPLHF

J: TRBJ2-2
V: TRBV7-3
CDR3: CASSPRQGGNTGELFF

J: TRBJ2-7
V: TRBV6-6
CDR3: CASSAGPREGRPRQYF

J: TRBJ1-4
V: TRBV2
CDR3: CASSANRGQNEKLFF

J: TRBJ1-2
V: TRBV4-3
CDR3: CASSQDPPSYGYTF

J: TRBJ2-7
V: TRBV5-1
CDR3: CASSLSGQEQYF

J: TRBJ1-1
V: TRBV6-5
CDR3: CASSLPSLSAFF

J: TRBJ2-2
V: TRBV19
CDR3: CASSSEDRGLNTGELFF